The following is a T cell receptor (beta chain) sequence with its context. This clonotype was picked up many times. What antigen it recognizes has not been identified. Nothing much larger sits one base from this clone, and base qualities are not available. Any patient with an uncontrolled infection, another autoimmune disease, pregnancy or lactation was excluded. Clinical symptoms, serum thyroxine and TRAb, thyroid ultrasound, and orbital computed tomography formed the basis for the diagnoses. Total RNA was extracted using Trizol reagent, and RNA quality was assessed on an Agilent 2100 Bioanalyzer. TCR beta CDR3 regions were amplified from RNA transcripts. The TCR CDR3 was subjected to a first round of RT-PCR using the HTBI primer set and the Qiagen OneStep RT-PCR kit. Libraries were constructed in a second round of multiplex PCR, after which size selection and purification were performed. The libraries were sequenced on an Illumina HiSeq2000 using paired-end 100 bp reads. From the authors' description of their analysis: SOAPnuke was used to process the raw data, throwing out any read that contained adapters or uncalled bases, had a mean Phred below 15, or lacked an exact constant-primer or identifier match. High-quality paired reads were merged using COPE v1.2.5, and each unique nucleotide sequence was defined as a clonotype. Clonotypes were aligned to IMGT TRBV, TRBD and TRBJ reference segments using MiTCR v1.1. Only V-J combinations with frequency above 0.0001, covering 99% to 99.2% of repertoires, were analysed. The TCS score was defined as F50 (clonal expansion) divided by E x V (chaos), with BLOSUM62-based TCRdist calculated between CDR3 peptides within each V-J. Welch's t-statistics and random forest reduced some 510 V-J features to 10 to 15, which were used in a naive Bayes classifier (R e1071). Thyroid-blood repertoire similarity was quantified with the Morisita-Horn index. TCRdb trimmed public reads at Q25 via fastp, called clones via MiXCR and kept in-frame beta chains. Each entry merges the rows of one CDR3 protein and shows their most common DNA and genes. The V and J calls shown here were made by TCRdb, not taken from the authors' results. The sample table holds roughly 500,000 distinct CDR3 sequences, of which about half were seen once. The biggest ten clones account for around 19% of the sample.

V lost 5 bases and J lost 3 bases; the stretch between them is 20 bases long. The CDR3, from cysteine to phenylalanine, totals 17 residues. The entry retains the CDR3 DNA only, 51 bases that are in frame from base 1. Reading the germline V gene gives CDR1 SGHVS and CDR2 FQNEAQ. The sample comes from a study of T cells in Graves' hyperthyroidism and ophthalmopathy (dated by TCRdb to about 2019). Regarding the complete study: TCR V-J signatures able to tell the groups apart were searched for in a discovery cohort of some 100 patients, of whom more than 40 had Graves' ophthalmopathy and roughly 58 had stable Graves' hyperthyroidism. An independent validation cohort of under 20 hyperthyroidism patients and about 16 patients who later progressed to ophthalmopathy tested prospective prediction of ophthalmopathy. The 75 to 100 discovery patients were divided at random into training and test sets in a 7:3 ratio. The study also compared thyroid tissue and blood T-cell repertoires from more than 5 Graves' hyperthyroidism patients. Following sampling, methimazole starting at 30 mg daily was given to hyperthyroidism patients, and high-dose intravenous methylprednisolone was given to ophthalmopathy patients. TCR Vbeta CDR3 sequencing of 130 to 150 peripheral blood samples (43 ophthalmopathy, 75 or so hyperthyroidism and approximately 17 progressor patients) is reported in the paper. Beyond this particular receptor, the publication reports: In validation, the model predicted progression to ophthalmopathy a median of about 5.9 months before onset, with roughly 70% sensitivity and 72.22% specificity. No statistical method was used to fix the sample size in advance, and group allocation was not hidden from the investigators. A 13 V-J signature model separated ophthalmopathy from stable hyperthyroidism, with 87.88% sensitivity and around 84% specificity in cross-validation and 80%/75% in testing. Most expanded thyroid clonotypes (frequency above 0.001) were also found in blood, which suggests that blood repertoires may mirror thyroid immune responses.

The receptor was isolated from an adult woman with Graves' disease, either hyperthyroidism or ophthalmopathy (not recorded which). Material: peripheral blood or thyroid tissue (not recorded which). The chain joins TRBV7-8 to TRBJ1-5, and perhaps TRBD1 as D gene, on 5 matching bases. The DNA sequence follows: TGTGCCAGCAGCAGCGCCCCGGGGCAGAGCCTCAATCAGCCCCAGCATTTT. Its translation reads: CASSSAPGQSLNQPQHF.